Listed here are 19 T cell receptor beta chains from one sample, sequenced in a study of T cells of healthy individuals. Each CDR3 protein gets one entry after TCRdb re-called the 5' RACE reads with MiXCR. The table records tens of thousands of distinct CDR3 sequences, around 15% of them present only once. These receptors were obtained from a human donor in good health.

At least ten counts were recorded for this clonotype. The chain employs TRBV14 and TRBJ1-2; D not certain. Trimming took 1 base from V and 5 from J, leaving 8 bases between them. This CDR3 comprises 13 residues. CDR1 SGHDN and CDR2 FVKESK come from the germline V gene. CDR3 coding DNA: TGTGCCAGCAGCCAAGTGCCACCTTATGGCTACACCTTC. Protein sequence: CASSQVPPYGYTF.

The sample holds many counts of this clonotype. The chain recombines TRBV29-1 with TRBJ1-1; 10 nucleotides agree with TRBD1. Looked up from germline, CDR1 is SQVTM and CDR2 is ANQGSEA. With 7 bases clipped from V and 4 bases from J, the junction kept 9 bases outside the gene matches. The CDR3 extends over 14 amino acids. CDR3 sequence (DNA): TGCAGCGCTGGAGACAGGGGGCATGGCACTGAAGCTTTCTTT. As protein: CSAGDRGHGTEAFF.

This clonotype was seen only a few times. The rearrangement uses TRBV4-1 and TRBJ2-7; D is undetermined. CDR3 size: 16 residues. Germline V gives CDR1 MGHRA, CDR2 YSYEKL. Trimming shortened V by 3 bases and J by 5 bases, and 20 bases separated the two germline ends. The CDR3 DNA follows: TGCGCCAGCAGCCACGTAGACCCCAAGGAGCGAAACGAGCAGTACTTC. Translation: CASSHVDPKERNEQYF.

This clonotype was seen only a few times. The chain has TRBV7-3 and TRBJ1-1; D possibly corresponds to TRBD1 (6 bases). CDR1 and CDR2 (germline): SGHTA, FQGTGA. The V gene lost 2 bases and the J gene lost 0 bases, with 19 bases spanning the gap. This CDR3 is built from 18 residues. The DNA for the CDR3 is TGTGCCAGCAGCTTATTGCGCCGGGACAAGCATGTGAACACTGAAGCTTTCTTT. Translating it yields CASSLLRRDKHVNTEAFF.

This clonotype is large in the sample. The chain is built from TRBV13 and TRBJ2-1; D is possibly TRBD1 or TRBD2 (5 bases each). Between the trimmed V and J ends, which lost 3 bases and 5 bases, there was a span of 14 bases. CDR1 and CDR2 (germline): PRHDT, FYEKMQ (reference sequence). This CDR3 region has 15 residues. In DNA form, the CDR3 reads TGTGCCAGCAGCTTCGAGGGGCTGGACAACAATGAGCAGTTCTTC. This gives the protein CASSFEGLDNNEQFF.

This clonotype has at least ten counts. This chain joins TRBV20-1 and TRBJ1-5; D perhaps matches TRBD1 (6 bases). Germline V gene data show CDR1 as DFQATT and CDR2 as SNEGSKA (reference sequence). The CDR3 extends over 14 amino acids. Deletions cut 6 bases from V and 0 bases from J, with 12 bases between. CDR3 sequence reads: CSAERGGSNQPQHF. In nucleotides, the CDR3 is TGCAGTGCCGAGAGGGGGGGTAGCAATCAGCCCCAGCATTTT.

This clonotype has a handful of counts. The chain employs TRBV4-2 and TRBJ2-7; no clear D. The CDR3 is 12 amino acids. V dropped 1 base and J dropped 0 bases, with 1 base sitting between them. From germline, CDR1 is LGHNA and CDR2 YNFKEQ. The CDR3 reads CASSQGSYEQYF. As DNA, the CDR3 is TGTGCCAGCAGCCAAGGCTCCTACGAGCAGTACTTC.

Remarks on this clonotype: A much larger clone sits a single nucleotide away, making a read error possible. The rearrangement joins TRBV7-2 to TRBJ2-2; weak D call: TRBD2 (6 bases). Germline V gene data show CDR1 as SGHTA and CDR2 as FQGNSA. V gave up 3 bases and J gave up 7 bases, with 15 bases separating them. The CDR3 contains 15 residues. In nucleotides, the CDR3 is TGTGCCAGCAGCTTCAGGAGGGCTGGAAACGGGGAGCTGTTTTTT. As protein: CASSFRRAGNGELFF.

This clonotype was counted at least ten times. This sequence joins TRBV3-1 and TRBJ2-7, with D perhaps matching TRBD1 (6 bases). This CDR3 contains 13 residues. Germline values: CDR1 LGHDT, CDR2 YNNKEL (reference sequence). V was cut by 4 bases and J by 3 bases, with 10 bases left in between. CDR3 coding DNA: TGTGCCAGCAGCCGAGGGACATTCTACGAGCAGTACTTC. Protein product: CASSRGTFYEQYF.

This clonotype has ten or more counts. The gene calls are TRBV7-6 and TRBJ2-3, with TRBD2 matching 7 bases. Per the germline V gene, CDR1 is SGHVS and CDR2 is FNYEAQ. The CDR3 totals 16 residues. The V gene end was trimmed by 5 bases and the J gene end by 4 bases; junction bases not matched to a gene: 12. The CDR3 DNA follows: TGTGCCAGCAGCCCCGAAGGTGGGGGGGACGCAGATACGCAGTATTTT. Amino acid sequence: CASSPEGGGDADTQYF.

This clonotype showed up just a few times. V gene TRBV12-3 or TRBV12-4 combines with J gene TRBJ2-1; TRBD1 matches 8 bases. The CDR3 has 15 residues. The J segment lost 6 bases and the V segment lost 5 bases, leaving 9 bases of the junction unmatched. In DNA, the CDR3 is TGTGCCAGCAGTCTAAGACAGGGGCAGGGCAATGAGCAGTTCTTC. It encodes CASSLRQGQGNEQFF.

This clonotype has just a few counts. This chain connects TRBV12-3 or TRBV12-4 to TRBJ2-1, with D possibly being TRBD2 (6 bases). The length of the CDR3 is 15 residues. Between the trimmed V and J ends, which lost 2 bases and 0 bases, there was a span of 8 bases. CDR3 nucleotides: TGTGCCAGCAGTTTAAGGGGAGGCTCCTACAATGAGCAGTTCTTC. Translated: CASSLRGGSYNEQFF.

This clonotype was found many times. The V call is TRBV20-1, the J call TRBJ2-5; TRBD2 aligns across 11 bases. Trimming at V came to 5 bases and at J to 1 base, leaving 15 bases not matched to a gene. The CDR3 contains 18 residues. Germline assignment: CDR1 DFQATT and CDR2 SNEGSKA (reference sequence). CDR3 amino acids: CSARDRTSGPLVQETQYF. The CDR3 nucleotides are TGCAGTGCTCGGGACCGGACTAGCGGGCCCCTTGTCCAAGAGACCCAGTACTTC.

The chain employs TRBV6-6 and TRBJ2-2, with TRBD1 identical over 7 bases. CDR3 length equals 15 residues. V lost 6 bases, J lost 0 bases, and 4 bases stayed unmatched. The V gene's germline CDR1 is MNHNY and CDR2 SVGAGI (reference sequence). Here the CDR3 reads CASSRDRSNTGELFF. The DNA of the CDR3 is TGTGCCAGCAGCCGGGACAGATCGAACACCGGGGAGCTGTTTTTT.

The V and J genes are TRBV20-1 and TRBJ2-7, with 8 positions matching TRBD2. Germline V CDR1 and CDR2: DFQATT, SNEGSKA (reference sequence). The CDR3 contains 14 residues. V dropped 2 bases and J dropped 2; count of bases not matched to a gene: 5. The DNA for the CDR3 is TGCAGTGCTAGACAACTAGCGGAGCCCTACGAGCAGTACTTC. Protein: CSARQLAEPYEQYF.

This clonotype was detected only a few times. This chain joins TRBV7-3 and TRBJ2-3; tentatively, D is TRBD2 (6 bases). The V gene lost 4 bases and the J gene lost 2 bases, with 10 bases spanning the gap. Looked up from germline, CDR1 is SGHTA and CDR2 is FQGTGA. CDR3 length: 14 residues. The CDR3 here is CASSSREFTDTQYF. The CDR3 DNA reads as TGTGCCAGCAGCTCCCGGGAGTTCACAGATACGCAGTATTTT.

This clonotype has a count of ten or more. The chain uses TRBV29-1 and TRBJ1-1; 7 positions agree with TRBD1. Germline V gives CDR1 SQVTM, CDR2 ANQGSEA. The ends lost 4 bases at V and 3 bases at J; junction bases unmatched: 8. CDR3 length: 14 amino acids. DNA for the CDR3: TGCAGCGTTGCCGATCAGGGGGGGGACACTGAAGCTTTCTTT. It specifies CSVADQGGDTEAFF.

The table lists this clonotype with a few counts. V and J are TRBV25-1 and TRBJ2-7; D possibly corresponds to TRBD1 (6 bases). Trimming pared 1 base from V and 4 bases from J, leaving 14 bases between. The CDR3 extends over 15 amino acids. The germline CDR1 and CDR2 sequences are MGHDK and SYGVNS. CDR3 sequence: CASSESGTPLYEQYF. CDR3 DNA: TGTGCCAGCAGTGAATCCGGGACACCACTTTACGAGCAGTACTTC.

This clonotype was detected many times. The chain employs TRBV20-1 and TRBJ2-7, with D maybe TRBD2 (6 bases). Per the germline V gene, CDR1 is DFQATT and CDR2 is SNEGSKA (reference sequence). V dropped 5 bases and J dropped 5 bases, with 13 bases sitting between them. The CDR3 is 12 residues long. The chain's CDR3 is CSARGNGDEQYF. The CDR3 bases are TGCAGTGCTCGGGGGAATGGAGACGAGCAGTACTTC.